Listed here are 22 T cell receptor beta chains from one sample, sequenced in a study of control samples from healthy donors and cancer patients. Generated by immunoSEQ multiplex PCR, the TCRdb table keeps only in-frame clones and is missing some. Found here are about 60,000 clones, nearly 90% of them singletons; the top ten hold approximately 3.8%. The sample comprised blood. The receptors were sampled from a man in his fifties or sixties in good health.

The gene calls are TRBV28 and TRBJ1-4, with TRBD1 matching over 7 bases. The CDR3 runs to 14 residues. V trimming: 4 bases; J trimming: 3 bases; junction bases outside the gene matches: 2. The V gene's germline CDR1 is MDHEN and CDR2 SYDVKM. The CDR3 coding sequence is TGTGCCAGCAGTTCGGGACAGTCTAATGAAAAACTGTTTTTT. Its translation is CASSSGQSNEKLFF.

This chain uses TRBV7-9 with TRBJ2-3; the D is unclear. CDR1 and CDR2 from the germline V gene are SEHNR and FQNEAQ (reference sequence). V was trimmed by 6 bases and J by 0 bases, leaving 7 bases between them. The CDR3 contains 13 residues. CDR3 in DNA: TGTGCCAGCAGGGCAGGTAGCACAGATACGCAGTATTTT. Its protein product is CASRAGSTDTQYF.

A single count supports this clone. V usage is TRBV6-2 or TRBV6-3 and J usage is TRBJ1-1; 7 nucleotides align to TRBD1. Germline CDR1 reads MNHEY; CDR2 reads SVGEGT. The CDR3 sequence is 14 residues long. V gave up 6 bases and J gave up 7 bases; unmatched junction bases: 11. CDR3 protein: CASSPGTDSGEAFF. CDR3 nucleotide sequence: TGTGCCAGCAGCCCCGGGACAGATAGTGGTGAAGCTTTCTTT.

This rearrangement joins TRBV28 to TRBJ2-1, with a weak D call TRBD1 (6 bases). CDR3 length equals 16 residues. The V and J ends lost 4 bases and 0 bases respectively, with 13 bases between them. Germline V CDR1 and CDR2: MDHEN, SYDVKM. The chain's CDR3 is CASSSNGQISYNEQFF. The CDR3 DNA reads as TGTGCCAGCAGTTCAAACGGACAGATCTCCTACAATGAGCAGTTCTTC.

About this clone itself: At the DNA level, this CDR3 is encoded by other sequences in the same sample as well. The genes are TRBV28 and TRBJ1-3; no reliable D call. The CDR3 totals 13 residues. Trimming stripped 3 bases from V and 4 bases from J, with 7 bases between. CDR1 and CDR2 from the germline V gene are MDHEN and SYDVKM. CDR3: CASSLLGGNTIYF. The CDR3, as DNA: TGTGCCAGCAGTTTGTTAGGAGGAAACACCATATATTTT.

The chain carries TRBV3-1 (or the pseudogene TRBV3-2) and TRBJ2-7, with D possibly being TRBD2 (5 bases). The V gene lost 2 bases and the J gene lost 10 bases, with 9 bases spanning the gap. There are 11 residues in the CDR3. Germline CDR1 is LGHDT and CDR2 is YNNKEL (reference sequence). CDR3 bases: TGTGCCAGCAGCCAACACGAGGGACAGTACTTC. This translates into CASSQHEGQYF.

This clone came up once. The chain joins TRBV10-3 to TRBJ1-4, with D possibly TRBD1 on 5 matching bases. The CDR3 covers 15 residues. In germline, CDR1 is ENHRY, CDR2 SYGVKD. V was trimmed by 6 bases and J by 6 bases, leaving 17 bases between them. CDR3 protein: CAIRDSLTGDEKLFF. The CDR3 region has the DNA TGTGCCATCAGAGACAGCCTCACAGGTGATGAAAAACTGTTTTTT.

The chain couples TRBV29-1 to TRBJ1-1; 7 bases fit TRBD1. The CDR3 loop spans 15 amino acids. From germline, CDR1 is SQVTM and CDR2 ANQGSEA. Trimming at V came to 5 bases and at J to 0 bases, leaving 9 bases not matched to a gene. DNA for the CDR3: TGCAGCGTTCTGACAGGGCCCGACATGAACACTGAAGCTTTCTTT. This gives the protein CSVLTGPDMNTEAFF.

The chain links TRBV5-1 to TRBJ2-1; 16 bases agree with TRBD2. CDR1 and CDR2 (germline): SGHRS, YFSETQ. CDR3 size: 16 residues. With 2 bases clipped from V and 10 bases from J, the junction kept 6 bases outside the gene matches. CDR3 nucleotides: TGCGCCAGCAGCTTTTCAGGGACTAGCGGGAGGGCAGAGCAGTTCTTC. Encoded protein: CASSFSGTSGRAEQFF.

The rearrangement uses TRBV7-8 and TRBJ2-1, with 9 nucleotides matching TRBD2. The CDR3 is 15 residues long. The germline gives CDR1 SGHVS, CDR2 FQNEAQ. The V and J ends lost 5 bases and 2 bases, in that order; junction bases with no gene match: 4. CDR3 residues: CASSPGLATYNEQFF. The DNA of the CDR3 is TGTGCCAGCAGCCCGGGACTAGCCACCTACAATGAGCAGTTCTTC.

The chain couples TRBV6-5 to TRBJ1-1; 7 bases agree with TRBD1. The CDR3 covers 14 residues. Germline V gene data show CDR1 as MNHEY and CDR2 as SVGAGI. Unmatched junction bases numbered 8, after V lost 5 bases and J lost 5 bases. In nucleotides, the CDR3 is TGTGCCAGCAGTCGCACAGGGGCGGGGACTGAAGCTTTCTTT. Amino acids: CASSRTGAGTEAFF.

To note about this clone: Other nucleotide sequences from this sample produce the same CDR3. The chain recombines TRBV6-1 with TRBJ2-4; 14 bases match TRBD2. This CDR3 region has 16 residues. Unmatched junction bases numbered 0, after V lost 1 base and J lost 4 bases. CDR1 and CDR2 from the germline V gene are MNHNS and SASEGT. DNA of the CDR3: TGTGCCAGCAGTGAAGGACTAGCGGGAGGGAAAAACATTCAGTACTTC. Its translation: CASSEGLAGGKNIQYF.

V usage is TRBV23-1 and J usage is TRBJ2-7; 10 nucleotides match TRBD1. TRBV23-1 is an ORF, and what it does is uncertain. This CDR3 has 16 amino acids. V lost 4 bases and J lost 2; bases outside the gene matches: 8. Here the CDR3 reads CASSPLGQGITYEQYF. The CDR3 region has the DNA TGCGCCAGCAGTCCATTGGGACAGGGGATAACCTACGAGCAGTACTTC.

The gene calls are TRBV28 and TRBJ1-1, with D unresolved. CDR1 MDHEN and CDR2 SYDVKM come from the germline V gene. V lost 5 bases, J lost 1 base, and 5 bases lay in between. CDR3 length: 12 amino acids. CDR3 protein: CASSTSNTEAFF. The CDR3 nucleotides are TGTGCCAGCAGTACCTCGAACACTGAAGCTTTCTTT.

The chain joins TRBV6-1 to TRBJ1-5; D is unclear. The CDR3 contains 15 residues. V was cut by 0 bases and J by 1 base, with 7 bases left in between. The germline V gene has CDR1 MNHNS and CDR2 SASEGT. The CDR3 is CASSEARQSNQPQHF. CDR3 in DNA: TGTGCCAGCAGTGAAGCGCGGCAGAGCAATCAGCCCCAGCATTTT.

CDR3 DNA: TGTGCCAGCAGCTTCAGGAATCAGCCCCAGCATTTT. It translates to CASSFRNQPQHF. The J gene is TRBJ1-5, the V gene TRBV28, with no clear D. The CDR3 runs to 12 residues. From germline, CDR1 is MDHEN and CDR2 SYDVKM. The V end was cut by 6 bases, the J end by 4 bases, with 7 bases between.

The chain is built from TRBV28 and TRBJ1-1; D may be TRBD1 (5 bases). The CDR3 runs 15 residues. CDR1 and CDR2 (germline): MDHEN, SYDVKM. The V end lost 4 bases, the J end lost 8 bases, and 20 bases lay between the germline ends. CDR3 protein: CASSSIGTPGLEAFF. In nucleotides, the CDR3 is TGTGCCAGCAGTTCAATAGGGACGCCTGGCCTGGAAGCTTTCTTT.

This clone was detected only once. The chain recombines TRBV5-1 with TRBJ2-2; D uncertain. The germline V and J ends were trimmed by 3 bases and 5 bases, with 14 bases remaining between them. The CDR3 covers 15 residues. Germline V gene lookup returns CDR1 SGHRS and CDR2 YFSETQ. The CDR3 region has the DNA TGCGCCAGCAGCTCCGACGAATCCACTACCGGGGAGCTGTTTTTT. This codes for CASSSDESTTGELFF.

V and J are TRBV10-2 and TRBJ2-7; TRBD1 matches 9 bases. The CDR3 loop spans 14 amino acids. Germline lookup yields CDR1 WSHSY and CDR2 SAAADI. The ends lost 6 bases at V and 6 bases at J; junction bases unmatched: 9. The CDR3 DNA is TGCGCCAGCAGATCTCCGGGACAGGGAAGCGAGCAGTACTTC. Translating gives CASRSPGQGSEQYF.

This clone was seen a few times. This chain links TRBV24-1 with TRBJ2-4; D gene unclear. Trimming left V 4 bases short and J 6 bases short, with 12 bases between. This CDR3 has 14 amino acids. Germline CDR1 is KGHDR and CDR2 is SFDVKD. The CDR3 region has the DNA TGTGCCACCAGTGACCCCTCGAGTGGAAACATTCAGTACTTC. Amino acids: CATSDPSSGNIQYF.

The CDR3 DNA sequence: TGCGCCAGCAGTGGCTCGGGGGCTGGAACTGAAGCTTTCTTT. Amino acid sequence: CASSGSGAGTEAFF. The chain links TRBV5-1 to TRBJ1-1; maybe TRBD1 (6 bases). V lost 5 bases, J lost 5 bases, and 16 bases lay in between. Germline CDR1 is SGHRS and CDR2 is YFSETQ. The CDR3 is made up of 14 amino acids.

The rearrangement uses TRBV28 and TRBJ1-4; TRBD1 is a possible D gene (6 bases). The V and J ends lost 3 bases and 8 bases respectively, with 22 bases between them. Germline CDR1 MDHEN, CDR2 SYDVKM. The CDR3 spans 17 residues. DNA for the CDR3: TGTGCCAGCAGTTTCGAAGGTCTTAGGGGACACTGGGAAAAACTGTTTTTT. It translates to CASSFEGLRGHWEKLFF.